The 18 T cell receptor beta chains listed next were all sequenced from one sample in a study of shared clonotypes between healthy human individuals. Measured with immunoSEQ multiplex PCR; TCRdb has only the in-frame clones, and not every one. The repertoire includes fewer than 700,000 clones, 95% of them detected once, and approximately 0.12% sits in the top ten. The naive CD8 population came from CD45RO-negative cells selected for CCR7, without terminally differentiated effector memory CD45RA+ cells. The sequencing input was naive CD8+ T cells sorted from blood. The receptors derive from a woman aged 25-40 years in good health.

The CDR3 DNA reads as TGTGCCAGCAGTATTGGACGTGAGCAGTTCTTC. Translated: CASSIGREQFF. The chain joins TRBV27 to TRBJ2-1; D uncertain. The CDR3 is made up of 11 amino acids. The germline gives CDR1 MNHEY, CDR2 SMNVEV (reference sequence). Trimming cost V 5 bases and J 9 bases, with 8 bases left between them.

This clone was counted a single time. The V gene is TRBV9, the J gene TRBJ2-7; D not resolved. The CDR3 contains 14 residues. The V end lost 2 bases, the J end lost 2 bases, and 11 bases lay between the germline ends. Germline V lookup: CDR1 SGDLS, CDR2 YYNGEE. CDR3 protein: CASSVDLGAYEQYF. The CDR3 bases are TGTGCCAGCAGCGTCGACCTAGGCGCCTACGAGCAGTACTTC.

The CDR3 spells CATTGTEQQSYEQYF. The CDR3, as DNA: TGTGCCACCACGGGGACGGAGCAACAAAGCTACGAGCAGTACTTC. V gene TRBV6-1 combines with J gene TRBJ2-7; D is tentatively TRBD1 or TRBD2 (5 bases each). The CDR3 is 15 amino acids. The V and J ends lost 10 bases and 3 bases respectively, with 22 bases between them. Germline-derived CDR1 and CDR2 are MNHNS and SASEGT.

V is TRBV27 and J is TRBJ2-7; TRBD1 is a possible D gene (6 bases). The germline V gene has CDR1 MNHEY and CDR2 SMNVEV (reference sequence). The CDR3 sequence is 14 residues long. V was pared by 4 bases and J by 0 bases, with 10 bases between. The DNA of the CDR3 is TGTGCCAGCAGTTGGAAAGGGGGCTCCTACGAGCAGTACTTC. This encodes CASSWKGGSYEQYF.

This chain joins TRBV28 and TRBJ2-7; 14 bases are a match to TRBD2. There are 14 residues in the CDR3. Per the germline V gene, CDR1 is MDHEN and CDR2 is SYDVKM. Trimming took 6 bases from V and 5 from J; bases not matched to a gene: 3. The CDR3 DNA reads TGTGCCAGCAGACAGGGACTAGCGGGAGACGAGCAGTACTTC. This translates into CASRQGLAGDEQYF. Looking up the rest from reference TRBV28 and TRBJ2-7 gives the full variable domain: DVKVTQSSRYLVKRTGEKVFLECVQDMDHENMFWYRQDPGLGLRLIYFSYDVKMKEKGDIPEGYSVSREKKERFSLILESASTNQTSMYLCASRQGLAGDEQYFGPGTRLTVT.

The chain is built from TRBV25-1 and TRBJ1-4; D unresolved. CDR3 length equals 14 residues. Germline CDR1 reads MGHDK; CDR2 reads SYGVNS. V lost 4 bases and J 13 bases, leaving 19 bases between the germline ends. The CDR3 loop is CASSAPRIRVGLFF. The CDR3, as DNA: TGTGCCAGCAGTGCGCCTCGGATAAGGGTTGGACTGTTTTTT.

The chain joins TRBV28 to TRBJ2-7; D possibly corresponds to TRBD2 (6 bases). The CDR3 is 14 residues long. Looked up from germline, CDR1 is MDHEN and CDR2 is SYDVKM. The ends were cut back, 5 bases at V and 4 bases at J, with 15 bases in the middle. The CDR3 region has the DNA TGTGCCAGCAGTCAAATTAGCGGAGAATACGAGCAGTACTTC. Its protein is CASSQISGEYEQYF.

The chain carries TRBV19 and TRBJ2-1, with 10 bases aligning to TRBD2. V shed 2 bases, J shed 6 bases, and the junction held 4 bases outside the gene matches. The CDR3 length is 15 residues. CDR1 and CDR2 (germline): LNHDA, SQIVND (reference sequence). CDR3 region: CASSITSGASNEQFF. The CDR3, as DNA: TGTGCCAGTAGTATAACTAGCGGGGCAAGCAATGAGCAGTTCTTC.

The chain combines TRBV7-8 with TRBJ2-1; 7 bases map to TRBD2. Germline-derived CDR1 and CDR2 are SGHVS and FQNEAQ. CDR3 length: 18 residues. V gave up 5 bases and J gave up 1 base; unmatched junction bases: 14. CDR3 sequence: CASSPVGSGGESYNEQFF. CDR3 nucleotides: TGTGCCAGCAGCCCGGTGGGATCGGGAGGAGAGTCCTACAATGAGCAGTTCTTC.

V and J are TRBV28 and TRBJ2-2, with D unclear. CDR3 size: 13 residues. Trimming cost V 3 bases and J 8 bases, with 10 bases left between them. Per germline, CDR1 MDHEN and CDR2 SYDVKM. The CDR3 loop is CASSFVGTGELFF. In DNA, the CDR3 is TGTGCCAGCAGTTTTGTCGGTACAGGGGAGCTGTTTTTT.

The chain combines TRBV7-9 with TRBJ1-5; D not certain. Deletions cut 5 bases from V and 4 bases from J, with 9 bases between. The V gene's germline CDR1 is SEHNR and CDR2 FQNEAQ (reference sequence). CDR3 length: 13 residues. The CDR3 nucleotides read TGTGCCAGCAGCGAAACTAGAAATCAGCCCCAGCATTTT. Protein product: CASSETRNQPQHF.

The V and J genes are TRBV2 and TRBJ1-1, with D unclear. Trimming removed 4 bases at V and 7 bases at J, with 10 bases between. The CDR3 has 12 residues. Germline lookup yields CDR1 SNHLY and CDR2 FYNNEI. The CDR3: CASSGSAVEAFF. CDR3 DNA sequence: TGTGCCAGCAGTGGAAGCGCGGTTGAAGCTTTCTTT. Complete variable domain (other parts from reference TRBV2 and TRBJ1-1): EPEVTQTPSHQVTQMGQEVILRCVPISNHLYFYWYRQILGQKVEFLVSFYNNEISEKSEIFDDQFSVERPDGSNFTLKIRSTKLEDSAMYFCASSGSAVEAFFGQGTRLTVV.

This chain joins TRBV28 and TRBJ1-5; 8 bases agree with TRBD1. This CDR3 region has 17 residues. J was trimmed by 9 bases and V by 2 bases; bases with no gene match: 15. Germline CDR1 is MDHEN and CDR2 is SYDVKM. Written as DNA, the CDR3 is TGTGCCAGCAGTTTAAGGTCCGGACAGGGAGTGGCGTGGCCCCAGCATTTT. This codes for CASSLRSGQGVAWPQHF.

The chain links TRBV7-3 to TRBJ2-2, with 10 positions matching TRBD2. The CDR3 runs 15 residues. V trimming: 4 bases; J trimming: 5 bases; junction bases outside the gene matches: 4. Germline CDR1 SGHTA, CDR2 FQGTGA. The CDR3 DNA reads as TGTGCCAGCAGCTACCTAGCGGGAGAAACCGGGGAGCTGTTTTTT. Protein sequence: CASSYLAGETGELFF.

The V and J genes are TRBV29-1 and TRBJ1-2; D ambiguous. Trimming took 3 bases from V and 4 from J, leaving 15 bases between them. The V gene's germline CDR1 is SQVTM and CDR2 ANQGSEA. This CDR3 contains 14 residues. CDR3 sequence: CSVDYSPAGYGYTF. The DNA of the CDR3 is TGCAGCGTTGATTATAGTCCCGCTGGCTATGGCTACACCTTC.

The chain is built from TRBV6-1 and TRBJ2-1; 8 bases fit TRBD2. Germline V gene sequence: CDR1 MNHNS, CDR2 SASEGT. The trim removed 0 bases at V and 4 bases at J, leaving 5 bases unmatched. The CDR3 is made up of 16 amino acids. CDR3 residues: CASSEAIAGTYNEQFF. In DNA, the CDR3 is TGTGCCAGCAGTGAAGCGATAGCGGGAACTTACAATGAGCAGTTCTTC.

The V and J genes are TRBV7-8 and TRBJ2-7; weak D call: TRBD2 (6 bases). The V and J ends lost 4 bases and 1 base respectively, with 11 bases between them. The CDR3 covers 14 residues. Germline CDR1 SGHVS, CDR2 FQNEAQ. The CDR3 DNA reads TGTGCCAGCAGCTCAAGGACTATATCCTACGAGCAGTACTTC. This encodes CASSSRTISYEQYF.

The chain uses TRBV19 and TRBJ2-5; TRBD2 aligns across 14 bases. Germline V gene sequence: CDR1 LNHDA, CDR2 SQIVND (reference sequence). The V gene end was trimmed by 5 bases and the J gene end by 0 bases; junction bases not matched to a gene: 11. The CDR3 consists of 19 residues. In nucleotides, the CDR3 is TGTGCCAGTAGTCCCGGACTAGCGGGGGGATCAGTCTACCAAGAGACCCAGTACTTC. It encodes CASSPGLAGGSVYQETQYF.